This T cell receptor (beta chain) was identified in a study of control samples from healthy donors and cancer patients. TCRdb's table, derived via immunoSEQ multiplex PCR, lists solely in-frame clones and lacks some. The top ten hold around 19% of the sample, which has 71,000 or so clones, approximately 89% seen once. V lost 6 bases and J lost 8; bases outside the gene matches: 7. The CDR3 length is 14 residues. Germline values: CDR1 WSHSY, CDR2 SAAADI. Sequenced material: PBMCs. This receptor was obtained from a man in his sixties with lung cancer. The gene calls are TRBV10-2 and TRBJ1-6; 7 bases agree with TRBD1. CDR3 coding DNA: TGCGCCAGCAGGACCGGGACAGATTATTCACCCCTCCACTTT. The encoded protein is CASRTGTDYSPLHF.